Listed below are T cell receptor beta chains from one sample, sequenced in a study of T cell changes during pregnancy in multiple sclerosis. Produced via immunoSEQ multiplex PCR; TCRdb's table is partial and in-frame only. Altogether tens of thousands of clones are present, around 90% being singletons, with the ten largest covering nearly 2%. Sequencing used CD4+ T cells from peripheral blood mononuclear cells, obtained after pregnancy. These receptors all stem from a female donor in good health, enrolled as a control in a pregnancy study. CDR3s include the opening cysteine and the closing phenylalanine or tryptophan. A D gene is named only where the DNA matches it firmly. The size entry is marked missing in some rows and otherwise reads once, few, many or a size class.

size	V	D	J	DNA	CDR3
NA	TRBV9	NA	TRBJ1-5	TGTGCCAGCAGCCCTCAGGGTAGTGAGCCCCAGCATTTT	CASSPQGSEPQHF
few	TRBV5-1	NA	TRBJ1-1	TGCGCCAGCAGCGCGAACAGGGTGGACACTGAAGCTTTCTTT	CASSANRVDTEAFF
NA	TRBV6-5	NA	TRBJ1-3	TGTGCCAGCAGTTACGACGGGTCGCCTGGAAACACCATATATTTT	CASSYDGSPGNTIYF
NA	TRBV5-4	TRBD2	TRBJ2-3	TGTGCCAGCAGACGAGCGGGGAGCACAGATACGCAGTATTTT	CASRRAGSTDTQYF
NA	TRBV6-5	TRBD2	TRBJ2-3	TGTGCCAGCAGGCCGCTAGCGGGAAGGGGGGATACGCAGTATTTT	CASRPLAGRGDTQYF
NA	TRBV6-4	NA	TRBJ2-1	TGTGCCAGCAGAATCTATGAGCAGTTCTTC	CASRIYEQFF
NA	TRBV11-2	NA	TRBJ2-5	TGTGCCAGCAGCTTAGATTCATTCCAAGAGACCCAGTACTTC	CASSLDSFQETQYF
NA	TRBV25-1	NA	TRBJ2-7	TGTGCCAGCAGTGAATATCTAACCGGCGAGCAGTACTTC	CASSEYLTGEQYF
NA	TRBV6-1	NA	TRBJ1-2	TGTGCCAGCATTCCAGATATGAACTATGGCTACACCTTC	CASIPDMNYGYTF
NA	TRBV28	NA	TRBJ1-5	TGTGCCAGCAGTTTATCGGGGGACCATCAGCCCCAGCATTTT	CASSLSGDHQPQHF
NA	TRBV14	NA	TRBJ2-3	TGTGCCAGCAGCCTCCGACAGGCCACAGATACGCAGTATTTT	CASSLRQATDTQYF
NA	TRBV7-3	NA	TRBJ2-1	TGTGCCAGCAGCTTATCCGGGGGAGCCTACAATGAGCAGTTCTTC	CASSLSGGAYNEQFF
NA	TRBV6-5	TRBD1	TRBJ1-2	TGTGCCAGCAGCCGGGGACAGGCCTATGGCTACACCTTC	CASSRGQAYGYTF
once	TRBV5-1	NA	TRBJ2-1	TGCGCCAGCAGCTTGGTCGACCAGGATGAGCAGTTCTTC	CASSLVDQDEQFF
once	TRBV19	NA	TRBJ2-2	TGTGCCAGTAGAGGGGCCGGGCAGCTGTTTTTT	CASRGAGQLFF
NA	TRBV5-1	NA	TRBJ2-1	TGCGCCAGTAACCCGGGGACTTTCGATGAGCAGTTCTTC	CASNPGTFDEQFF
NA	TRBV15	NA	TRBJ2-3	TGTGCCACCAGCACACATTTTGGCACAGATACGCAGTATTTT	CATSTHFGTDTQYF
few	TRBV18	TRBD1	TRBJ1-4	TGTGCCAGCTCACCCCTACAGGGGGCAGATGAAAAACTGTTTTTT	CASSPLQGADEKLFF
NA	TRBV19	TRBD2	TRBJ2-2	TGTGCCAGTAGTATATTGCGCGGGGGGGCAACCGGGGAGCTGTTTTTT	CASSILRGGATGELFF
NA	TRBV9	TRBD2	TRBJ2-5	TGTGCCAGCAGCGTAGCCCCGCGGGGGGAAGAGACCCAGTACTTC	CASSVAPRGEETQYF
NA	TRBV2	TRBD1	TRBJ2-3	TGTGCCAGCAGTGAGGCTAGGGGACAGGGGTCCGATACGCAGTATTTT	CASSEARGQGSDTQYF
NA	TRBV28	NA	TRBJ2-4	TGTGCCAGCAGTCCCTTCTCTAACATTCAGTACTTC	CASSPFSNIQYF
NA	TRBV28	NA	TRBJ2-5	TGTGCCAGCAGTCCTGGAGGGGAAGAGACCCAGTACTTC	CASSPGGEETQYF